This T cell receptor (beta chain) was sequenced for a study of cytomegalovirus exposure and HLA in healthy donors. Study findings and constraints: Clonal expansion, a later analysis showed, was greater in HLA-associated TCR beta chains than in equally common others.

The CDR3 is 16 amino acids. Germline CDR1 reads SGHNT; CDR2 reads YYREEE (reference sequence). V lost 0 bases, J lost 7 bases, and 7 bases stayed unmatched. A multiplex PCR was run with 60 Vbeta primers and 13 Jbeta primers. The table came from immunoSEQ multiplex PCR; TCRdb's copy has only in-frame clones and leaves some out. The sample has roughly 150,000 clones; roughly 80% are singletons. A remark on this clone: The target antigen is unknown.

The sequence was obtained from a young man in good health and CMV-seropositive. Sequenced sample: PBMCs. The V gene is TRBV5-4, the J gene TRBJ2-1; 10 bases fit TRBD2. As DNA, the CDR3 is TGTGCCAGCAGCTTGGCTTTGCTAGCGGGAGTGAATGAGCAGTTCTTC. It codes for CASSLALLAGVNEQFF.